This TCR beta chain was observed in a study of cytomegalovirus exposure and HLA in healthy donors. Overall study: Around 81% of roughly 400 genotyped donors fell in the Caucasian-associated ancestry cluster.

This PCR relied on a set of 60 Vbeta primers and 13 Jbeta primers. This table comes from immunoSEQ multiplex PCR, and its TCRdb copy is limited to in-frame clones, with some not included. The sample has about 190,000 clones; more than 65% are singletons. General study results and limits: DRB1 had the most TCR associations and HLA-C the fewest, a later analysis found, with rates varying by HLA locus. Segments of the TCR beta V type were, in most cases, productive about 90% or about 30% of the time in an earlier analysis.

Losses at the gene ends were 8 bases for V and 7 bases for J; bases not matched to a gene: 13. This CDR3 contains 15 residues. From germline, CDR1 is SGHVS and CDR2 FNYEAQ. Concerning this clone: Its target is unknown.

The chain employs TRBV7-6 and TRBJ2-1; TRBD1 matches 8 bases. The sequence was collected from a woman in her 30s in good health and CMV-seropositive. Sequencing used PBMCs. CDR3 residues: CASSRGTGNLNEQFF. CDR3 DNA sequence: TGTGCCAGCTCTAGGGGGACAGGTAACTTGAATGAGCAGTTCTTC.